This is a list of T cell receptor beta chains from one sample in a study of naive and memory T cell subsets. TCRdb re-called the UMI-ligation and nested PCR reads through MiXCR, storing one row per CDR3 protein. The data contain 130,000 to 150,000 distinct CDR3 sequences, approximately 22% of them singletons. Material: naive CD4+ T cells from blood. Receptor source: a human donor in good health. The CDR3 runs from the conserved cysteine through the conserved F or W. D genes are given only for firm matches.

j_call,d_call,v_call,cdr3_length,cdr3_aa
TRBJ1-6,.,TRBV27,15,CASSPSDYLNSPLHF
TRBJ1-1,TRBD1,TRBV20-1,14,CSARPGQMNTEAFF
TRBJ2-7,.,TRBV18,13,CASSRDIKYEQYF
TRBJ2-1,TRBD1,TRBV11-3,16,CASSENRGWSYNEQFF
TRBJ1-3,TRBD1,TRBV6-6,16,CASSYRDRASGNTIYF
TRBJ2-3,.,TRBV7-9,14,CASDGKTSTDTQYF
TRBJ1-1,TRBD1,TRBV10-3,14,CAIRQGATNTEAFF
TRBJ2-5,.,TRBV27,16,CASSAGFEKKQETQYF
TRBJ2-3,.,TRBV6-1,17,CASSEKRDSSSTDTQYF
TRBJ2-3,.,TRBV20-1,13,CSAREPPFDTQYF
TRBJ2-7,.,TRBV27,15,CASSFSSVNSYEQYF
TRBJ1-5,TRBD1,TRBV28,15,CASRDRGGRNQPQHF
TRBJ2-7,.,TRBV12-3/TRBV12-4,15,CASSGMGRTSTEQYF
TRBJ2-7,.,TRBV5-1,15,CASSLVFQGKNEQYF
TRBJ2-1,TRBD2,TRBV3-1,17,CASSRATSGRTNNEQFF
TRBJ2-7,.,TRBV7-8,14,CASMNSGTFYEQYF
TRBJ2-1,.,TRBV6-5,11,CASSYNNEQFF
TRBJ2-1,TRBD1,TRBV6-2/TRBV6-3,15,CASSWGTGPNNEQFF
TRBJ2-7,TRBD2,TRBV28,15,CASRGTSGRVYEQYF
TRBJ2-1,TRBD2,TRBV29-1,15,CSVAFRLAGNNEQFF
TRBJ2-7,TRBD2,TRBV20-1,15,CSAREGTSGGYEQYF
TRBJ2-1,.,TRBV20-1,17,CSARGDLGARSYNEQFF
TRBJ2-3,TRBD2,TRBV7-9,15,CASSLKRERVDTQYF
TRBJ1-1,.,TRBV6-6,13,CASSYNTGTEAFF
TRBJ1-2,TRBD1,TRBV19,14,CASVGGQGHYGYTF
TRBJ2-4,.,TRBV5-1,12,CASSLDGNIQYF
TRBJ2-1,TRBD2,TRBV6-5,13,CASSPGTSSEQFF
TRBJ2-1,TRBD2,TRBV7-9,15,CASSLTSVSYNEQFF
TRBJ2-7,.,TRBV18,12,CASSPALYEQYF
TRBJ2-7,.,TRBV20-1,12,CSGGPGEYEQYF
TRBJ2-1,TRBD2,TRBV29-1,15,CSVESLAGGPNEQFF
TRBJ1-5,.,TRBV19,15,CASRKGSYSNQPQHF
TRBJ2-1,.,TRBV7-9,15,CASSSIAEEGDEQFF
TRBJ2-1,TRBD1,TRBV29-1,14,CSVGPGQGVNEQFF
TRBJ1-5,.,TRBV4-3,15,CASSPGLDSNQPQHF
TRBJ2-5,TRBD2,TRBV27,13,CASRTSGRETQYF
TRBJ2-1,.,TRBV28,12,CASNGRIREQFF
TRBJ1-2,.,TRBV10-3,11,CAISEGGGYTF
TRBJ2-7,.,TRBV7-2,15,CASSLAIPGAGEQYF
TRBJ2-7,TRBD1,TRBV2,14,CASLRDRELGEQYF
TRBJ2-1,TRBD1,TRBV12-3/TRBV12-4,13,CASSLTGDNEQFF
TRBJ1-5,.,TRBV28,14,CASSSTAVHQPQHF
TRBJ2-1,TRBD2,TRBV7-9,19,CASSFGLAGGPNAYNEQFF
TRBJ2-1,.,TRBV30,15,CAWSVLAVDYNEQFF
TRBJ2-1,TRBD1,TRBV19,16,CASSRSTGTGSYEQFF
TRBJ2-1,.,TRBV7-6,16,CASSPDRGASYNEQFF
TRBJ2-7,.,TRBV14,15,CASSQEAGLLDEQYF
TRBJ2-7,TRBD2,TRBV10-3,15,CAISARTSGGYEQYF
TRBJ1-2,TRBD1,TRBV20-1,12,CSATGGHYGYTF
TRBJ1-6,.,TRBV7-2,14,CASSLALGNSPLHF
TRBJ2-1,.,TRBV3-1,14,CASSQGRDYNEQFF
TRBJ2-7,.,TRBV5-1,15,CASSLPPGGSDEQYF
TRBJ2-7,.,TRBV20-1,13,CSAAGQLDYEQYF
TRBJ2-2,TRBD1,TRBV29-1,14,CSAVGQTNTGELFF
TRBJ2-5,TRBD2,TRBV20-1,15,CSAGTGTSGSGTQYF
TRBJ2-1,TRBD2,TRBV7-8,17,CASSLARGTSVRIGQFF
TRBJ2-1,.,TRBV6-5,15,CASSYSRQRYNEQFF
TRBJ2-1,TRBD2,TRBV12-3/TRBV12-4,15,CASWIAGGAYNEQFF
TRBJ2-7,.,TRBV5-4,15,CASSSANRKTYEQYF
TRBJ1-2,TRBD1,TRBV18,14,CASSPDRVLHGYTF